These 18 T cell receptor beta chains were sequenced from one sample in a study of OX40 agonist ivuxolimab in advanced cancers. Produced via immunoSEQ multiplex PCR; TCRdb's table is partial and in-frame only. The sample holds tens of thousands of clones; 70% to 90% are singletons and the top ten take around 0.29%. Here the sequenced sample was CD4+ or CD8+ T cells sorted from blood, taken in a trial of the OX40 agonist ivuxolimab. These receptors were obtained from an adult with an advanced solid tumor such as melanoma, head and neck, liver or kidney cancer.

This rearrangement joins TRBV5-1 to TRBJ2-4; D not certain. CDR1 is SGHRS, CDR2 YFSETQ, per germline. CDR3 size: 13 residues. Trimming stripped 5 bases from V and 3 bases from J, with 9 bases between. As DNA, the CDR3 is TGCGCCAGCAGTCCCGGCCACAAAAACATTCAGTACTTC. Amino acids: CASSPGHKNIQYF.

The gene calls are TRBV7-9 and TRBJ1-1, with TRBD1 matching 8 bases. The CDR3 has 15 amino acids. V shed 2 bases, J shed 1 base, and the junction held 3 bases outside the gene matches. CDR1 is SEHNR, CDR2 FQNEAQ, per germline (reference sequence). CDR3 region: CASSLRTGRNTEAFF. The DNA for the CDR3 is TGTGCCAGCAGCTTAAGGACAGGGAGGAACACTGAAGCTTTCTTT.

The V call is TRBV29-1, the J call TRBJ1-2; TRBD1 is a possible D gene (5 bases). The CDR3 consists of 11 residues. Trimming shortened V by 3 bases and J by 3 bases, and 5 bases separated the two germline ends. Looked up from germline, CDR1 is SQVTM and CDR2 is ANQGSEA. CDR3 DNA: TGCAGCGTTGACAGGGACTATGGCTACACCTTC. Amino acid sequence: CSVDRDYGYTF. Filled out from reference TRBV29-1 and TRBJ1-2, the complete variable domain reads SAVISQKPSRDICQRGTSLTIQCQVDSQVTMMFWYRQQPGQSLTLIATANQGSEATYESGFVIDKFPISRPNLTFSTLTVSNMSPEDSSIYLCSVDRDYGYTFGSGTRLTVV.

The gene calls are TRBV10-3 and TRBJ2-7; perhaps TRBD1 as D (6 bases). Germline CDR1 and CDR2: ENHRY and SYGVKD. The germline V and J ends were trimmed by 5 bases and 1 base, with 12 bases remaining between them. The CDR3 runs 14 residues. CDR3 in amino acids: CAISPGHLSYEQYF. CDR3 in DNA: TGTGCCATCAGTCCGGGACACCTATCCTACGAGCAGTACTTC.

V is TRBV5-1 and J is TRBJ1-6, with TRBD1 matching over 7 bases. Germline V gives CDR1 SGHRS, CDR2 YFSETQ. This CDR3 region has 13 residues. With V trimmed by 3 bases and J by 8 bases, 2 bases remained unmatched. CDR3 in amino acids: CASSYDRDSPLHF. CDR3 nucleotide sequence: TGCGCCAGCAGCTACGACAGGGATTCACCCCTCCACTTT.

The chain has TRBV14 and TRBJ2-1; TRBD1 is a possible D gene (6 bases). There are 18 residues in the CDR3. Germline CDR1 reads SGHDN; CDR2 reads FVKESK. The germline V and J ends were trimmed by 4 bases and 0 bases, with 19 bases remaining between them. The DNA of the CDR3 is TGTGCCAGCAGCCGCTCGAACAGGGCTTTAAACTCCTACAATGAGCAGTTCTTC. This translates into CASSRSNRALNSYNEQFF. The variable domain in full, with the rest retrieved from reference TRBV14 and TRBJ2-1, is EAGVTQFPSHSVIEKGQTVTLRCDPISGHDNLYWYRRVMGKEIKFLLHFVKESKQDESGMPNNRFLAERTGGTYSTLKVQPAELEDSGVYFCASSRSNRALNSYNEQFFGPGTRLTVL.

The chain combines TRBV2 with TRBJ2-1; TRBD2 aligns across 10 bases. CDR1 is SNHLY and CDR2 is FYNNEI in the germline V gene. This CDR3 is built from 16 residues. Losses at the gene ends were 3 bases for V and 6 bases for J; bases not matched to a gene: 8. The CDR3 here is CASSEEAGGPSNEQFF. CDR3 in DNA: TGTGCCAGCAGTGAGGAAGCGGGGGGGCCGTCCAATGAGCAGTTCTTC.

This chain links TRBV27 with TRBJ1-5; D gene uncertain. Germline lookup yields CDR1 MNHEY and CDR2 SMNVEV (reference sequence). Trimming pared 0 bases from V and 4 bases from J, leaving 10 bases between. CDR3 length: 15 amino acids. CDR3 loop: CASSLSSSGNQPQHF. The CDR3 DNA is TGTGCCAGCAGTTTATCGAGCTCGGGGAATCAGCCCCAGCATTTT.

This clone occurred a few times. The V and J genes are TRBV19 and TRBJ2-2; no clear D. The CDR3 consists of 12 residues. V gave up 7 bases and J gave up 5 bases, with 8 bases separating them. In germline, CDR1 is LNHDA, CDR2 SQIVND (reference sequence). The CDR3 region has the DNA TGTGCCAGTACCTATTTTACCGGGGAGCTGTTTTTT. Its translation: CASTYFTGELFF.

V is TRBV4-2 and J is TRBJ1-2, with 9 bases that match TRBD1. Germline lookup yields CDR1 LGHNA and CDR2 YNFKEQ. The CDR3 contains 18 residues. The V and J ends lost 0 bases and 0 bases, in that order; junction bases with no gene match: 8. The CDR3 DNA reads as TGTGCCAGCAGCCAAGATAGCCGACAGGGGGGAGCTAACTATGGCTACACCTTC. As protein: CASSQDSRQGGANYGYTF.

This chain links TRBV6-5 with TRBJ1-1; D call uncertain. Trimming took 6 bases from V and 1 from J, leaving 12 bases between them. The CDR3 runs to 14 residues. CDR1 is MNHEY, CDR2 SVGAGI, per germline. CDR3 nucleotide sequence: TGTGCCAGCAGAGAAAGCGAGTCGAACACTGAAGCTTTCTTT. The encoded protein is CASRESESNTEAFF.

On this clone itself: Other DNA sequences in the same sample also yield this CDR3. The CDR3 sequence: CASSLVAGGYNEQFF. The CDR3 DNA reads TGCGCCAGCAGCTTGGTGGCAGGGGGTTACAATGAGCAGTTCTTC. The chain couples TRBV5-1 to TRBJ2-1; TRBD1 aligns across 7 bases. Per germline, CDR1 SGHRS and CDR2 YFSETQ. Trimming at V came to 0 bases and at J to 4 bases, leaving 4 bases not matched to a gene. There are 15 residues in the CDR3.

The CDR3 sequence: CASSIRASWGGETQYF. The DNA for the CDR3 is TGTGCCAGTAGTATCCGAGCCTCATGGGGCGGGGAGACCCAGTACTTC. The J gene is TRBJ2-5, the V gene TRBV19; D assignment may be TRBD1 or TRBD2 (5 bases each). The CDR3 consists of 16 residues. Trimming stripped 3 bases from V and 5 bases from J, with 19 bases between. Germline loops: CDR1 LNHDA, CDR2 SQIVND (reference sequence).

The rearrangement joins TRBV4-3 to TRBJ2-3, with 10 bases that match TRBD2. Germline CDR1 is LGHNA and CDR2 is YSLEER. The CDR3 is 15 amino acids. J lost 1 base, V lost 4 bases, and 2 bases had no gene match. CDR3 in DNA: TGCGCCAGCAGCCTCGGGACTAGCGGCACAGATACGCAGTATTTT. Amino acids: CASSLGTSGTDTQYF.

The genes are TRBV11-2 and TRBJ2-5, with no clear D. Trimming removed 0 bases at V and 1 base at J, with 3 bases between. The CDR3 has 13 amino acids. From germline, CDR1 is SGHAT and CDR2 FQNNGV. CDR3 region: CASSLDVQETQYF. CDR3 DNA: TGTGCCAGCAGCTTAGATGTCCAAGAGACCCAGTACTTC. The full variable domain, completed using reference TRBV11-2 and TRBJ2-5, is EAGVAQSPRYKIIEKRQSVAFWCNPISGHATLYWYQQILGQGPKLLIQFQNNGVVDDSQLPKDRFSAERLKGVDSTLKIQPAKLEDSAVYLCASSLDVQETQYFGPGTRLLVL.

The chain couples TRBV5-1 to TRBJ2-2; 12 nucleotides line up with TRBD2. CDR1 is SGHRS and CDR2 is YFSETQ in the germline V gene. This CDR3 spans 15 amino acids. Trimming cost V 3 bases and J 4 bases; bases outside gene matches: 1. The CDR3 DNA follows: TGCGCCAGCAGCTCTAGCGGGGGGGCCACCGGGGAGCTGTTTTTT. It is translated as CASSSSGGATGELFF.

The chain has TRBV25-1 and TRBJ1-1, with D tentatively TRBD1 (5 bases). The germline gives CDR1 MGHDK, CDR2 SYGVNS. V was cut by 4 bases and J by 4 bases, with 7 bases left in between. The CDR3 covers 12 residues. The CDR3 DNA reads TGTGCCAGCAGTGTCGGGGCCACTGAAGCTTTCTTT. Protein: CASSVGATEAFF.

The chain joins TRBV19 to TRBJ1-2, with D unclear. The CDR3 length is 13 residues. The V and J ends lost 5 bases and 5 bases respectively, with 12 bases between them. Germline lookup yields CDR1 LNHDA and CDR2 SQIVND (reference sequence). CDR3 loop: CASSPQEGYGYTF. The CDR3 coding sequence is TGTGCCAGTAGTCCACAAGAAGGGTATGGCTACACCTTC.